Given below is one TCR beta chain in context. The sample originates from a study of blood T cell repertoires in COVID-19. Generated by immunoSEQ multiplex PCR, the TCRdb table keeps only in-frame clones and is missing some. The sample includes about 140,000 clones, 70% to 80% of them seen just once. V dropped 3 bases and J dropped 3 bases, with 6 bases sitting between them. The CDR3 consists of 13 residues. V gene TRBV12-3 or TRBV12-4 combines with J gene TRBJ2-1; D gene uncertain. Sequenced sample: peripheral blood. The clonotype comes from a woman of 80 years or more with active or convalescent COVID-19. The CDR3 here is CASSFEVYNEQFF. The DNA of the CDR3 is TGTGCCAGCAGTTTCGAGGTCTACAATGAGCAGTTCTTC.